This TCR beta chain was captured in a study of T cells in Graves' hyperthyroidism and ophthalmopathy. The CDR3 is made up of 14 amino acids. V shed 0 bases and J shed 7 bases, with 14 bases lying between them. The germline V gene encodes CDR1 SGDLS and CDR2 YYNGEE. This clonotype was observed at least ten times. Its antigen is currently unknown. Regarding the study as a whole: Ophthalmopathy was told apart from stable hyperthyroidism by a 13 V-J model.

Authors of the study amplified TCR beta CDR3 regions from RNA transcripts. First-round RT-PCR of the TCR CDR3 relied on the HTBI primer set. TCRdb re-called the multiplex PCR reads through MiXCR, storing one row per CDR3 protein. The sample includes roughly 250,000 distinct CDR3 sequences, 20% to 25% of them seen just once. The receptor was derived from a man aged 25 to 40 with Graves' ophthalmopathy. The sequenced material came from blood. The chain couples TRBV9 to TRBJ2-7, with D possibly being TRBD1 (7 bases). CDR3 DNA: TGTGCCAGCAGCGTAGAAGGGGGCGCGGGGGAGCAGTACTTC. It codes for CASSVEGGAGEQYF.